Here is one T cell receptor (beta chain) with its context. Its antigen target is currently unknown. Per-nucleotide qualities are absent, and no much larger clonotype sits a single base away. This sample stems from a study of T cell changes during pregnancy in multiple sclerosis (dated by TCRdb to the late 2010s). With respect to the entire study: Changes in the T cell repertoire over the course of pregnancy were examined in this study in women with multiple sclerosis.

The CDR3, cysteine through phenylalanine, is 17 amino acids long. Of the read, only the CDR3 DNA is kept; its 51 bases are in frame from base 1. Relative to germline, V is 2 bases shorter and J is 1 base shorter, with 16 bases between their ends. Library method: the immunoSEQ multiplex PCR assay. The table comes from immuneACCESS by way of TCRdb, which keeps in-frame sequences with V and J called. Part of the clones is missing from these tables; in studies checked, under half for an unresolved V gene and the rest for unknown reasons. The sample records fewer than 40,000 clones, about 88% of which are singletons. 10% to 13% of the sample rests with the top ten.

The chain couples TRBV5-3 to TRBJ1-5, with TRBD1 perhaps the D gene, on 6 matching bases. TRBV5-3 is known as an ORF, though its function is uncertain. This sequence originates from a female donor with multiple sclerosis, enrolled in a pregnancy study. Sample: CD8+ T cells from peripheral blood mononuclear cells, taken in the second trimester of pregnancy. The nucleotide sequence reads TGTGCCAGAAGCTTCGGAGAGGGGGGGCAAAGCAATCAGCCCCAGCATTTT. It encodes CARSFGEGGQSNQPQHF.